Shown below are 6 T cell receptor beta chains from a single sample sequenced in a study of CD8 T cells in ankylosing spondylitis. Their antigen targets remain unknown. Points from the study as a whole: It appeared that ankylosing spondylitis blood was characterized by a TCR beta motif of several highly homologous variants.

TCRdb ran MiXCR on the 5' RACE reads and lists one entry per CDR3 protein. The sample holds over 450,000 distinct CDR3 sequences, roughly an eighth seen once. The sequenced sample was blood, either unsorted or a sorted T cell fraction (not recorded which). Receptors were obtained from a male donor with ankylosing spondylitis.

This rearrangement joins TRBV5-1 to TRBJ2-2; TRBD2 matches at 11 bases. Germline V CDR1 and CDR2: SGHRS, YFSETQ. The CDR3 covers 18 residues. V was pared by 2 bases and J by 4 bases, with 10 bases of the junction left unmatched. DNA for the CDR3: TGCGCCAGCAGCTTCGAACTAGCGGGAGTAACGGGCACCGGGGAGCTGTTTTTT. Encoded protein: CASSFELAGVTGTGELFF. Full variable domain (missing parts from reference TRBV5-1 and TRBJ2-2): KAGVTQTPRYLIKTRGQQVTLSCSPISGHRSVSWYQQTPGQGLQFLFEYFSETQRNKGNFPGRFSGRQFSNSRSEMNVSTLELGDSALYLCASSFELAGVTGTGELFFGEGSRLTVL.

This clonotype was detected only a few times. CDR3 residues: CATSDSTRTREKLFF. The CDR3 DNA sequence: TGTGCCACCAGTGATTCCACAAGGACACGGGAAAAACTGTTTTTT. The J gene is TRBJ1-4, the V gene TRBV24-1, with D tentatively TRBD1 (5 bases). This CDR3 is built from 15 residues. Deletions cut 2 bases from V and 8 bases from J, with 14 bases between. Germline lookup yields CDR1 KGHDR and CDR2 SFDVKD.

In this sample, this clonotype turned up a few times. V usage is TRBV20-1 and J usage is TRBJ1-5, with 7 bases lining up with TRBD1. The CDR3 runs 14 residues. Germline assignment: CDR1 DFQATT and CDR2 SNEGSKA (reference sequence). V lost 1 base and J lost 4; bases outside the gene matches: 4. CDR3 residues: CSARAGTENQPQHF. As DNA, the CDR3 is TGCAGTGCTAGAGCAGGGACAGAGAATCAGCCCCAGCATTTT.

As DNA, the CDR3 is TGTGCCAGCAGCCCGGGACTCCAGGGAGCCCAAGAGACCCAGTACTTC. It codes for CASSPGLQGAQETQYF. The J gene is TRBJ2-5, the V gene TRBV5-4, with D possibly being TRBD2 (6 bases). V dropped 4 bases and J dropped 1 base, with 17 bases sitting between them. This CDR3 region has 16 residues. The V gene's germline CDR1 is SGHNT and CDR2 YYREEE (reference sequence).

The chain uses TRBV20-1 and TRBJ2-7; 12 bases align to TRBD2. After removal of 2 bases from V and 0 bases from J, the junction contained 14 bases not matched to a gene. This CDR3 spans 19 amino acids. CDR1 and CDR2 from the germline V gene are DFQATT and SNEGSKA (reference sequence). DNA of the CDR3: TGCAGTGCTAGAATGATGGGACAGGGGACTAGCGGGCACTCCTACGAGCAGTACTTC. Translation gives CSARMMGQGTSGHSYEQYF.

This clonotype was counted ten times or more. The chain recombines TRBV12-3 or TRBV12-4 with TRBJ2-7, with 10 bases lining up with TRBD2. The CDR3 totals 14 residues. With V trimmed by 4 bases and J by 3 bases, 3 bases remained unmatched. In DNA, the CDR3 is TGTGCCAGCAGTTCTAGCGGGAGAGGCTACGAGCAGTACTTC. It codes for CASSSSGRGYEQYF.